The source of this TCR beta chain is a study of blood T cell repertoires in COVID-19. Study-wide context: The United States, Italy and Spain were the sources of the acute and convalescent COVID-19 samples. T cells, B-cell-depleted T cells, or PBMCs provided the cDNA or gDNA that served as material.

Under the authors' procedure: Reference gene primer amplification gave estimated nucleated cell counts. Method: immunoSEQ multiplex PCR; TCRdb's copy keeps in-frame clones and lacks some. V, J and clone size are those of that table, while D and trimming were read from the DNA. The sample includes about 420,000 clones, around 90% seen only once; the top ten take 0.7% to 0.85%. In its sample, this clone was seen a few times. Patients at the Seattle site were enrolled during active infection and followed longitudinally. Germline V gene data show CDR1 as MGHRA and CDR2 as YSYEKL. This CDR3 comprises 15 residues. V was cut by 1 base and J by 0 bases, with 10 bases left in between.

The origin of this receptor is a man aged 18 to 30 with COVID-19, enrolled during active disease. The gene calls are TRBV4-1 and TRBJ2-7; the D gene is possibly TRBD2 (5 bases). The sequencing input was peripheral blood. Written as DNA, the CDR3 is TGCGCCAGCAGCCAAGCGGCGGGTCCCTCCTACGAGCAGTACTTC. Its translation is CASSQAAGPSYEQYF.